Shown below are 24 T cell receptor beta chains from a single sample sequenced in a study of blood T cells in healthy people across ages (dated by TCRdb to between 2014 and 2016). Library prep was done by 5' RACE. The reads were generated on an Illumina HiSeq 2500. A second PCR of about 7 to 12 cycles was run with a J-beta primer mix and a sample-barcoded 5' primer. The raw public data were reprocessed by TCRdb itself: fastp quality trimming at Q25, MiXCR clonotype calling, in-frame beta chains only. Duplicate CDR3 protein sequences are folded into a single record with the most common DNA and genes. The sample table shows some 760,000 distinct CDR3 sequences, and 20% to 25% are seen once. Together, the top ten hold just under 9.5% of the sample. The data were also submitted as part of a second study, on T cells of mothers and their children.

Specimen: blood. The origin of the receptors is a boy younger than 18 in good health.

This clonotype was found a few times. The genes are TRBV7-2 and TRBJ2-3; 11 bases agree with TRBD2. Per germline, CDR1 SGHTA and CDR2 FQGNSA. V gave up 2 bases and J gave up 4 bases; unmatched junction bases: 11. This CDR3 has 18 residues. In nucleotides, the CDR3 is TGTGCCAGCAGCTTAATCGGCCCGGGACTAGCGGCCCCAGATACGCAGTATTTT. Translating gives CASSLIGPGLAAPDTQYF.

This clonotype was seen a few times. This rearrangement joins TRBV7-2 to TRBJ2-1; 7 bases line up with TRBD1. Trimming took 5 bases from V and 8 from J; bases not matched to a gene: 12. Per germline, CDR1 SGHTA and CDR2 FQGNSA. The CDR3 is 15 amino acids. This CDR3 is CASSPPQGVRYEQFF. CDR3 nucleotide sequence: TGTGCCAGCAGCCCCCCGCAGGGGGTAAGGTATGAGCAGTTCTTC.

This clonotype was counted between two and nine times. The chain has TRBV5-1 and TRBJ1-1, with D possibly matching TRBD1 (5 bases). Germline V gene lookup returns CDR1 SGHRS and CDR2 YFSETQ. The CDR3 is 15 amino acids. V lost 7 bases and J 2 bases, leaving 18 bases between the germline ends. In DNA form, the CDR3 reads TGCGCCAGCCGCGTAATGGGGGGACGTAACACTGAAGCTTTCTTT. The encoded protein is CASRVMGGRNTEAFF. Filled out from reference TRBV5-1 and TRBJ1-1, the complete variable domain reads KAGVTQTPRYLIKTRGQQVTLSCSPISGHRSVSWYQQTPGQGLQFLFEYFSETQRNKGNFPGRFSGRQFSNSRSEMNVSTLELGDSALYLCASRVMGGRNTEAFFGQGTRLTVV.

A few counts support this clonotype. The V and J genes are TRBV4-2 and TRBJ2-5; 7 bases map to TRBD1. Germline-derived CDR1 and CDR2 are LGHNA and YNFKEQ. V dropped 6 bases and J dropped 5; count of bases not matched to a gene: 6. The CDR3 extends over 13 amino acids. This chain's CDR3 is CASREGGTETQYF. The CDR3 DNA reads TGTGCCAGCAGAGAAGGGGGCACTGAGACCCAGTACTTC.

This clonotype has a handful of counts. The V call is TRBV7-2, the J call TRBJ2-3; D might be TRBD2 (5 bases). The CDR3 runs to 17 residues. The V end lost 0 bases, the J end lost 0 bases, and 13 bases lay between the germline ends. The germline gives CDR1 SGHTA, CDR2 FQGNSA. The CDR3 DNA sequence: TGTGCCAGCAGCTTAGCAGTATGGGGAGCTAGCACAGATACGCAGTATTTT. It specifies CASSLAVWGASTDTQYF.

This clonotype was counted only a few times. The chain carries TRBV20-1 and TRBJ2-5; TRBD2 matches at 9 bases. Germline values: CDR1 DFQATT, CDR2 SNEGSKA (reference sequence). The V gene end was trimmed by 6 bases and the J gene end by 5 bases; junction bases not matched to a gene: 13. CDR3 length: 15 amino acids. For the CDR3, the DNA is TGCAGTGCAACTCCTTTAGCGGGAGAATCGGAGACCCAGTACTTC. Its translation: CSATPLAGESETQYF.

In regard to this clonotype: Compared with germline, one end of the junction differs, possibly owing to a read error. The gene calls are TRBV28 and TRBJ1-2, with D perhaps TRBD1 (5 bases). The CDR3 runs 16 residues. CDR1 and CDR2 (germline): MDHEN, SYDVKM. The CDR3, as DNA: TGTGCCAGCAGTTTGGCAAAGGGGAGATCGGGATATGGCTACGCCTTC. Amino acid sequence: CASSLAKGRSGYGYAF.

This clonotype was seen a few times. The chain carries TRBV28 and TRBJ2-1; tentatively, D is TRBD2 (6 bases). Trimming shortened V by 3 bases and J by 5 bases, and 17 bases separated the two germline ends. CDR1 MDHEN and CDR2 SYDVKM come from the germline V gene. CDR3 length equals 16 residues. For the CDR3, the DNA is TGTGCCAGCAGTTTTTGGGGCGACGGGAGACACAATGAGCAGTTCTTC. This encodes CASSFWGDGRHNEQFF.

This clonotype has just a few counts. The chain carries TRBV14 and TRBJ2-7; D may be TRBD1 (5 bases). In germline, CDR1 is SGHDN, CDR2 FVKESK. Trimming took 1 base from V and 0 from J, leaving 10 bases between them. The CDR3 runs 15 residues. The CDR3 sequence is CASSQVTEPSYEQYF. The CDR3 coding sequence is TGTGCCAGCAGCCAAGTGACAGAACCCTCCTACGAGCAGTACTTC. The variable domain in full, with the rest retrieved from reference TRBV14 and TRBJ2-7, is EAGVTQFPSHSVIEKGQTVTLRCDPISGHDNLYWYRRVMGKEIKFLLHFVKESKQDESGMPNNRFLAERTGGTYSTLKVQPAELEDSGVYFCASSQVTEPSYEQYFGPGTRLTVT.

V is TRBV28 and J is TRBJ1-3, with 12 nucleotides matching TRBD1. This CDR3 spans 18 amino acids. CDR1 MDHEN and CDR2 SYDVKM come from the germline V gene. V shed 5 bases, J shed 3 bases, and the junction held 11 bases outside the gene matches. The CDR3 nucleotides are TGTGCCAGCAGTCCAGCCCGGGACAGGGGGCTATTTGGAAACACCATATATTTT. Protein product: CASSPARDRGLFGNTIYF. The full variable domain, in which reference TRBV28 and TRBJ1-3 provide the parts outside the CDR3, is DVKVTQSSRYLVKRTGEKVFLECVQDMDHENMFWYRQDPGLGLRLIYFSYDVKMKEKGDIPEGYSVSREKKERFSLILESASTNQTSMYLCASSPARDRGLFGNTIYFGEGSWLTVV.

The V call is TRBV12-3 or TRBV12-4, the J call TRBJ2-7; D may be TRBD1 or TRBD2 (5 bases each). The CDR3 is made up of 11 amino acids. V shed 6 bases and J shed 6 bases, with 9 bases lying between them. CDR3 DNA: TGTGCCAGCAGAGGGACGTTCGAGCAGTACTTC. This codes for CASRGTFEQYF.

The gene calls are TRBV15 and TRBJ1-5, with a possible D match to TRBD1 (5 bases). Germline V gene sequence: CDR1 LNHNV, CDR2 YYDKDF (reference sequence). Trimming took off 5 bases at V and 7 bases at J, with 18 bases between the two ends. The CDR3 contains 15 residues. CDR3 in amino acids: CATSLLQGSGQPQHF. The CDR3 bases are TGTGCCACCAGCTTACTCCAGGGTTCGGGACAGCCCCAGCATTTT.

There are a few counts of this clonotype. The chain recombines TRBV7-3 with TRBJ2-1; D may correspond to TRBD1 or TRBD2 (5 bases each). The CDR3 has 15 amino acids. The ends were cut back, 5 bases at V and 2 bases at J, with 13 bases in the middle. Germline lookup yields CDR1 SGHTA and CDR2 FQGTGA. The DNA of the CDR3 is TGTGCCAGCAGCCCCCGGGACGCCGCCTACAATGAGCAGTTCTTC. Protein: CASSPRDAAYNEQFF.

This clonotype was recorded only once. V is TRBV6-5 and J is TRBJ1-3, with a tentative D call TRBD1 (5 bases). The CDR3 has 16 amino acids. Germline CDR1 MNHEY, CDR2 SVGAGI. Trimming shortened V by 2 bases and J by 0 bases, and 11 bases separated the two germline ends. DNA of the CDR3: TGTGCCAGCAGTTACGAGTACGGGGCCTCTGGAAACACCATATATTTT. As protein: CASSYEYGASGNTIYF.

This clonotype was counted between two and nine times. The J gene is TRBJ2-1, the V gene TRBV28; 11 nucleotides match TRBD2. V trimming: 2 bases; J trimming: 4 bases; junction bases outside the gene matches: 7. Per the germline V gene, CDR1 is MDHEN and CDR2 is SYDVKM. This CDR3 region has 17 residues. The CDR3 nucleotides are TGTGCCAGCAGTTTAAGAGGGACTAGCGGACCTTACAATGAGCAGTTCTTC. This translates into CASSLRGTSGPYNEQFF.

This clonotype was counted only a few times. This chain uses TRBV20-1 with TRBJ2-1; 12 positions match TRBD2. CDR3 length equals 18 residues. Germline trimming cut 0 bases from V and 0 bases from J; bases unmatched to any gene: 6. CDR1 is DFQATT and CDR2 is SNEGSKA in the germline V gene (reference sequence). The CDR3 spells CSARDRTSGTSSYNEQFF. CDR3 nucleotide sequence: TGCAGTGCTAGAGATCGGACTAGCGGGACCTCCTCCTACAATGAGCAGTTCTTC.

CDR3 protein: CSVGTSPPNEQFF. The CDR3 DNA is TGCAGCGTTGGGACTAGCCCACCCAATGAGCAGTTCTTC. The chain carries TRBV29-1 and TRBJ2-5, with TRBD2 identical over 8 bases. The J call is in doubt because the DNA end fits TRBJ2-1 better. Germline CDR1 is SQVTM and CDR2 is ANQGSEA. This CDR3 spans 13 amino acids.

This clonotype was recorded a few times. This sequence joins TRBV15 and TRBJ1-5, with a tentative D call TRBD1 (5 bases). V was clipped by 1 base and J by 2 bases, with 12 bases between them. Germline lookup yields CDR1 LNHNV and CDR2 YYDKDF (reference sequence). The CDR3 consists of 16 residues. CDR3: CATSRVRGSGNQPQHF. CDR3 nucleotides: TGTGCCACCAGCAGAGTGAGGGGTTCTGGCAATCAGCCCCAGCATTTT.

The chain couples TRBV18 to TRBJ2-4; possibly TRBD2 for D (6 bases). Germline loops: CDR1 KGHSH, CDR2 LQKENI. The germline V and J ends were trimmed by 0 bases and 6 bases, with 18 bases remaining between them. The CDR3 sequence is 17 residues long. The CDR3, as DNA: TGTGCCAGCTCACCACCGCCGGGGGAGGTTATGGGAAACATTCAGTACTTC. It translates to CASSPPPGEVMGNIQYF.

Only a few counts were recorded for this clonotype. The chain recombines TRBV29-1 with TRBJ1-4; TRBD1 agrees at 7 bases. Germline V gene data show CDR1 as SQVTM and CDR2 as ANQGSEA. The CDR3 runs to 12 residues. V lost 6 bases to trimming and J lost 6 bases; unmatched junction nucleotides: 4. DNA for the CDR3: TGCAGCGTGGGGACAGACGATGAAAAACTGTTTTTT. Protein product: CSVGTDDEKLFF.

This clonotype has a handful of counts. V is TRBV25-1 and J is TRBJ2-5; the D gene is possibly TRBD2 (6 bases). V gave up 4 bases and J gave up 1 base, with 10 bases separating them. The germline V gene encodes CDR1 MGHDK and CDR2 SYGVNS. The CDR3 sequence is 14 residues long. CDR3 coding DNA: TGTGCCAGCAGTGGGGAGGATATCCAAGAGACCCAGTACTTC. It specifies CASSGEDIQETQYF. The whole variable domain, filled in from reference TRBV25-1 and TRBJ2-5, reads EADIYQTPRYLVIGTGKKITLECSQTMGHDKMYWYQQDPGMELHLIHYSYGVNSTEKGDLSSESTVSRIRTEHFPLTLESARPSHTSQYLCASSGEDIQETQYFGPGTRLLVL.

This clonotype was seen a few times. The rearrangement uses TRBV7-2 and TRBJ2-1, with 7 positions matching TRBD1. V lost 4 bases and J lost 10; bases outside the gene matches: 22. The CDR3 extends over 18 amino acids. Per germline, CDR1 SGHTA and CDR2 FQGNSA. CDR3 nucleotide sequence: TGTGCCAGCAGCTCCGTGAGTGTCGGGACAGAATCCTTCATCGAGCAGTTCTTC. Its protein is CASSSVSVGTESFIEQFF.

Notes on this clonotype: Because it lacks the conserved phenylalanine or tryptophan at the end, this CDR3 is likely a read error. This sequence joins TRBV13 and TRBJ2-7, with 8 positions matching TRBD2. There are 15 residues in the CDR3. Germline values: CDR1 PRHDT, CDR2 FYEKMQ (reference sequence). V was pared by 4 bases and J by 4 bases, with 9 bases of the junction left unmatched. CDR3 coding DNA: TGTGCCAGCAGCTCCACTAGCGGCCTACGATACGAGCAGTACCTC. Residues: CASSSTSGLRYEQYL.

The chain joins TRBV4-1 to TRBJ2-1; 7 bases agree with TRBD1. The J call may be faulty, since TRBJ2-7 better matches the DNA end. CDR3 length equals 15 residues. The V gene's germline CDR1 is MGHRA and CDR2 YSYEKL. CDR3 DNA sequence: TGCGCCAGCAGGCACACTACCGGGACAGCAGACGAGCAGTACTTC. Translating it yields CASRHTTGTADEQYF.